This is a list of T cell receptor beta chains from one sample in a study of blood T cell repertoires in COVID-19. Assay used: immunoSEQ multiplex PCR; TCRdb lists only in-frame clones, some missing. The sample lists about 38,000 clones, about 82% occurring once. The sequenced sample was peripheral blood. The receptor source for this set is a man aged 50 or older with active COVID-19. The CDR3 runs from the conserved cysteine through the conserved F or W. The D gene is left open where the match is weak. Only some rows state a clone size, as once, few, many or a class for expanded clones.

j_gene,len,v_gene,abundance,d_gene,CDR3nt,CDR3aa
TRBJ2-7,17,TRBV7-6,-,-,TGTGCCAGCAGCCCGAATGCTCATGGAGACGGACACTACGAGCAGTACTTC,CASSPNAHGDGHYEQYF
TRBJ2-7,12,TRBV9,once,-,TGTGCCAGCAGCGCCGGAACAGGCGAGCAGTACTTC,CASSAGTGEQYF
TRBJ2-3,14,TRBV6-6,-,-,TGTGCCAGCAGTTCCTACGAGGGCACAGATACGCAGTATTTT,CASSSYEGTDTQYF
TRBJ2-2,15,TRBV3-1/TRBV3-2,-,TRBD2,TGTGCCAGCAGCCAAGCCACTAGCGGGGCCGGGGAGCTGTTTTTT,CASSQATSGAGELFF
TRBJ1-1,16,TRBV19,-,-,TGTGCCAGTAGTATGGTGCGCAAGCCCTCGTACACTGAAGCTTTCTTT,CASSMVRKPSYTEAFF
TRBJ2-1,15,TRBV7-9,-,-,TGTGCCAGCGCTGGGGGGATGATCTCCTACAATGAGCAGTTCTTC,CASAGGMISYNEQFF
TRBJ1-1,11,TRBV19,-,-,TGTGCCACCGCGCAGGGTACTGAAGCTTTCTTT,CATAQGTEAFF
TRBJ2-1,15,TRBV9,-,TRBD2,TGTGCCAGCAGCGTTATCCTAGCGGGTTACAATGAGCAGTTCTTC,CASSVILAGYNEQFF
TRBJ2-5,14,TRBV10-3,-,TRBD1,TGTGCCATCAGTGGGACAGGGACGGATGAGACCCAGTACTTC,CAISGTGTDETQYF
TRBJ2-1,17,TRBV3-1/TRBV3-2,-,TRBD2,TGTGCCAGCAGCCAAGAAGGCGGCGGGGGGGCGTGGAATGAGCAGTTCTTC,CASSQEGGGGAWNEQFF
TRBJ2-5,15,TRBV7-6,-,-,TGTGCCAGCAGCTTAGCGGGGGGGCACCAAGAGACCCAGTACTTC,CASSLAGGHQETQYF
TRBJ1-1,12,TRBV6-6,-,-,TGTGCCAGCAGCACCCCAGGGGAGGAAGCTTTCTTT,CASSTPGEEAFF
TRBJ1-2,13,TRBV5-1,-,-,TGCGCCAGCAGCTCCCGCGGAGAGTATGGCTACACCTTC,CASSSRGEYGYTF
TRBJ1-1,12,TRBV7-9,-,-,TGTGCCAGCAGCGTCGTCGCCGGGGTGGCTTTCTTT,CASSVVAGVAFF
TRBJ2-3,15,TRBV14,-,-,TGTGCCAGCAGCCAAGATAAGACTAGGGCAGATACGCAGTATTTT,CASSQDKTRADTQYF
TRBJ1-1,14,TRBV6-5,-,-,TGTGCCAGCAGTTACCAGGCAGGCCACACTGAAGCTTTCTTT,CASSYQAGHTEAFF
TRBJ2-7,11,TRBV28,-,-,TGTGCCAGCAGTTTAATGAGGGAGCAGTACTTC,CASSLMREQYF
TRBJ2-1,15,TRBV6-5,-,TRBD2,TGTGCCAGCACCAAAGTGGGGGGGGCCTACAATGAGCAGTTCTTC,CASTKVGGAYNEQFF
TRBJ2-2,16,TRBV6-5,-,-,TGTGCCAGCAGTTACAGTCGGACAGCGCCCACCGGGGAGCTGTTTTTT,CASSYSRTAPTGELFF
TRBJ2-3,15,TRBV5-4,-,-,TGTGCCAGCAGCCAGACAGACGTTAGCACAGATACGCAGTATTTT,CASSQTDVSTDTQYF
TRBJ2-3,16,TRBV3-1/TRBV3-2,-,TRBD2,TGTGCCAGCAGCCAAGATTTAGCGGGGGGCCGGGATACGCAGTATTTT,CASSQDLAGGRDTQYF
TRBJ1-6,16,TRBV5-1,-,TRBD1,TGCGCCAGCAGCCCATCGACAGGGAACTATAATTCACCCCTCCACTTT,CASSPSTGNYNSPLHF
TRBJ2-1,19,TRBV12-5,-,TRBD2,TGTGCTAGTGGTTCTCCCCCGGGACTAGCGGCTGGGGCCGGGAGTGAGCAGTTCTTC,CASGSPPGLAAGAGSEQFF
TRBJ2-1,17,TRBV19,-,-,TGTGCCAGTAGTATAGATCTATGGAGACCATATAACAATGAGCAGTTCTTC,CASSIDLWRPYNNEQFF
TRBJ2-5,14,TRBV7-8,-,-,TGTGCCAGCAGCTTAGAAGTGGCCGGGGAGACCCAGTACTTC,CASSLEVAGETQYF
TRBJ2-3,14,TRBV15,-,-,TGTGCCACCAGCAGAGATCGAGGCACAGATACGCAGTATTTT,CATSRDRGTDTQYF
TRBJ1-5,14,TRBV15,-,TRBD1,TGTGCCACCAGCGGCAGGGGGCCGGATCAGCCCCAGCATTTT,CATSGRGPDQPQHF
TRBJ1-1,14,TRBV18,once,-,TGTGCCAGCTCGAAAGGAGGGGAGAACACTGAAGCTTTCTTT,CASSKGGENTEAFF
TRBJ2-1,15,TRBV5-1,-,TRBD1,TGCGCCAGCAGCTCCGGGACAGGTCACTACAATGAGCAGTTCTTC,CASSSGTGHYNEQFF
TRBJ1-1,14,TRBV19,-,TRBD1,TGTGCCAGTAGTATTGAGGGGGCGAACACTGAAGCTTTCTTT,CASSIEGANTEAFF
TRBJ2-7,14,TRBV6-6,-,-,TGTGCCAGCAGGGGGGGTGTGGGCGGCTACGAGCAGTACTTC,CASRGGVGGYEQYF
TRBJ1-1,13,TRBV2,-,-,TGTGCCAGCAGCCAGGGGCTGAACACTGAAGCTTTCTTT,CASSQGLNTEAFF
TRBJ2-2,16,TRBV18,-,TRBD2,TGTGCCAGCTCACCAACGGGACTAGCAAGTACCGGGGAGCTGTTTTTT,CASSPTGLASTGELFF
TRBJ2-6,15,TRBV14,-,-,TGTGCCAGCAGCAGACAGACGTCGGGGGCCAACGTCCTGACTTTC,CASSRQTSGANVLTF
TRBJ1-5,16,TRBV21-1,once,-,TGTGCCAGCAACCCCGAAGCCCATTATAGCAATCAGCCCCAGCATTTT,CASNPEAHYSNQPQHF
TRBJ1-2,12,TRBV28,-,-,TGTGCCAGCAGCCCCGGACTCTATGGCTACACCTTC,CASSPGLYGYTF
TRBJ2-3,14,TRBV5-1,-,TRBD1,TGCGCCAGCAGCGAGGACAGGGAATCAGATACGCAGTATTTT,CASSEDRESDTQYF
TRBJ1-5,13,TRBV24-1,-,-,TGTGCCACCAGTCTTCCCGGCAATCAGCCCCAGCATTTT,CATSLPGNQPQHF
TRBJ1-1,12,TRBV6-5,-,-,TGTGCCAGCAGTTCAACTGGGACACCAGCTTTCTTT,CASSSTGTPAFF
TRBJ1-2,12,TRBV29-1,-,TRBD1,TGCAGCGTTGGGGACAGGAGCTATGGCTACACCTTC,CSVGDRSYGYTF
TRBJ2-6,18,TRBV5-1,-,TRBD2,TGCGCCAGCAGCCCGACTAGCGGGGGGGCCTCTGGGGCCAACGTCCTGACTTTC,CASSPTSGGASGANVLTF
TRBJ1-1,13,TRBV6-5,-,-,TGTGCCAGCAGGCATGGGAGAAACACTGAAGCTTTCTTT,CASRHGRNTEAFF
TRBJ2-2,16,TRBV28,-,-,TGTGCCAGCGGCTCCCCGGGGGGCCCTAACACCGGGGAGCTGTTTTTT,CASGSPGGPNTGELFF
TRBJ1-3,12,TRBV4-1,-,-,TGCGCCAGCAGCCACGGTGGAAACACCATATATTTT,CASSHGGNTIYF
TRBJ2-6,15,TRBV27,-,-,TGTGCCAGCACCGTCGGAGCAACTGGGGCCAACGTCCTGACTTTC,CASTVGATGANVLTF
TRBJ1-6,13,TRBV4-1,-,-,TGCGCCAGCAGCCAAGCAAGCAGGGGATTTTTCCACTTT,CASSQASRGFFHF
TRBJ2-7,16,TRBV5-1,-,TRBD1,TGCGCCAGCAGCTTGGCCCCCGGGACAGGATACTACGAGCAGTACTTC,CASSLAPGTGYYEQYF
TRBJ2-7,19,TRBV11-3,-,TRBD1,TGTGCCAGCAGCTCCCGGCGCGACAGGGTCCCACCTCAACCCTACGAGCAGTACTTC,CASSSRRDRVPPQPYEQYF
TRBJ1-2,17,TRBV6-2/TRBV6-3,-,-,TGTGCCAGCAGTCAGACCCAGGACGGGGGTCTGGACTATGGCTACACCTTC,CASSQTQDGGLDYGYTF
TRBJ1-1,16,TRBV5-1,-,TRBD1,TGCGCCAGCAGCTTCACAGGGGGCGTTAGGATCACTGAAGCTTTCTTT,CASSFTGGVRITEAFF
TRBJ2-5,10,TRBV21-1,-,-,TGTGCCTTCCAGAGGGAGACCCAGTACTTC,CAFQRETQYF
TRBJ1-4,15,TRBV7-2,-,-,TGTGCCAGCAGCCCATTCAGTGCAACTAATGAAAAACTGTTTTTT,CASSPFSATNEKLFF
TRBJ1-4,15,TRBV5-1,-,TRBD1,TGCGCCAGCAGTATCCAGGGGGCGACTAATGAAAAACTGTTTTTT,CASSIQGATNEKLFF